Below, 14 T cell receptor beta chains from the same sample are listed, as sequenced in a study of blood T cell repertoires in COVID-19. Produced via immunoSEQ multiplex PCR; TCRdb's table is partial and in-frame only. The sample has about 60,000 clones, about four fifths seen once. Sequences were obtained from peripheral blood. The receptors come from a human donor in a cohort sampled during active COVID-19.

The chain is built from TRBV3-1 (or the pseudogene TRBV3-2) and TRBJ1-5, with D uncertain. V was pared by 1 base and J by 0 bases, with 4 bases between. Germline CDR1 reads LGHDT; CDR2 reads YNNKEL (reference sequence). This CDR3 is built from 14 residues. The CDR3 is CASSQAGSNQPQHF. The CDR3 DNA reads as TGTGCCAGCAGCCAAGCAGGTAGCAATCAGCCCCAGCATTTT.

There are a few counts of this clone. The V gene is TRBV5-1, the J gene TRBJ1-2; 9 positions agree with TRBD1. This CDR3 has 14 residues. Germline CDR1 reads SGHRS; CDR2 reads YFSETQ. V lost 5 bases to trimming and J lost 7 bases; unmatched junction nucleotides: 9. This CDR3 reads CASREQGATRGYTF. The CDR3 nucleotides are TGCGCCAGCAGAGAACAGGGGGCAACTCGTGGCTACACCTTC.

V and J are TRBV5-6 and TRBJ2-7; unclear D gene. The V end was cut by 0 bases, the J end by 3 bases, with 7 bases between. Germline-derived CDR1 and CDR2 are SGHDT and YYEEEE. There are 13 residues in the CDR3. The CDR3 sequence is CASSLVPSYEQYF. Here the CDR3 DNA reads TGTGCCAGCAGCTTGGTTCCGAGCTACGAGCAGTACTTC.

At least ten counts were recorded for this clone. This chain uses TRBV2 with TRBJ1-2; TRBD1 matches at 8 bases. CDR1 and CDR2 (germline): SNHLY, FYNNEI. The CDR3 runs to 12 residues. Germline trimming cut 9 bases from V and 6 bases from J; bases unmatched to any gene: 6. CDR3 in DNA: TGTGCCAGTGGACAGGGTAGGGATGGCTACACCTTC. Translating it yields CASGQGRDGYTF.

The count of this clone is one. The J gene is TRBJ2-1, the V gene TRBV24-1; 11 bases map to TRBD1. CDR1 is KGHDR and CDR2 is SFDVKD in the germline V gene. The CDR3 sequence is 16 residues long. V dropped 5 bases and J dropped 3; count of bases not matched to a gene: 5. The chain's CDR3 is CATSGGQGEGYNEQFF. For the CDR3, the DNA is TGTGCCACCAGTGGGGGACAGGGGGAGGGCTACAATGAGCAGTTCTTC.

The CDR3 protein is CASSNLAGVVEQYF. The CDR3 nucleotides are TGTGCCAGCAGTAATCTAGCGGGAGTTGTCGAGCAGTACTTC. The V and J genes are TRBV28 and TRBJ2-7, with 10 bases lining up with TRBD2. The CDR3 runs to 14 residues. From germline, CDR1 is MDHEN and CDR2 SYDVKM. The trim removed 5 bases at V and 6 bases at J, leaving 7 bases unmatched.

This CDR3 reads CASSFDRYAYEQYF. The DNA of the CDR3 is TGTGCCAGCAGTTTTGACAGGTATGCCTACGAGCAGTACTTC. V usage is TRBV27 and J usage is TRBJ2-7, with D possibly TRBD1 on 6 matching bases. Germline assignment: CDR1 MNHEY and CDR2 SMNVEV (reference sequence). CDR3 size: 14 residues. Trimming stripped 3 bases from V and 2 bases from J, with 11 bases between.

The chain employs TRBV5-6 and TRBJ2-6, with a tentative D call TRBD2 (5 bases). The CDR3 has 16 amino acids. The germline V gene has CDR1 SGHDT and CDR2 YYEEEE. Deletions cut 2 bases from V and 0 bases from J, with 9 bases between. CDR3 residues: CASSFRGNSGANVLTF. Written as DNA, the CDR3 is TGTGCCAGCAGCTTCCGAGGGAACTCTGGGGCCAACGTCCTGACTTTC.

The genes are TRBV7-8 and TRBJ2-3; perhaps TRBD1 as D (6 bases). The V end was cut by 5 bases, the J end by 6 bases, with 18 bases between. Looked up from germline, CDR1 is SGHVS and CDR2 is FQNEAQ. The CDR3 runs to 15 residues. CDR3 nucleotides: TGTGCCAGCAGCGCCAACTATTTACAGGGCGATACGCAGTATTTT. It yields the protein CASSANYLQGDTQYF.

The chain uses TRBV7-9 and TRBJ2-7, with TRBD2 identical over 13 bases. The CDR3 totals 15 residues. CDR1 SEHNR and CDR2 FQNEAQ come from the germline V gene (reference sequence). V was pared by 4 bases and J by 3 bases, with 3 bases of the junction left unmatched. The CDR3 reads CASSSGTSGVYEQYF. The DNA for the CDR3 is TGTGCCAGCAGCTCCGGGACTAGCGGGGTCTACGAGCAGTACTTC.

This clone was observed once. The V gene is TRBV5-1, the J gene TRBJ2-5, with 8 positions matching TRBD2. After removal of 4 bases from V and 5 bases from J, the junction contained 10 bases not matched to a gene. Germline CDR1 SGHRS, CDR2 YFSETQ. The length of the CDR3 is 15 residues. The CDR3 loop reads CASSEAGAPGETQYF. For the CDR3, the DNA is TGCGCCAGCAGCGAAGCGGGGGCCCCAGGGGAGACCCAGTACTTC.

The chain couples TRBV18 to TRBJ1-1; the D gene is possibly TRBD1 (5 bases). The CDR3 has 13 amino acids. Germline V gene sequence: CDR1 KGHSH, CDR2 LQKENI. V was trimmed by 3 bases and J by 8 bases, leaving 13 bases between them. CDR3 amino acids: CASSPGRLTEAFF. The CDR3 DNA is TGTGCCAGCTCACCGGGGCGGTTGACAGAAGCTTTCTTT.

Here the CDR3 DNA reads TGTGCCAGCAGCTTTTACAGGGATTCTTACGAGCAGTACTTC. Encoded protein: CASSFYRDSYEQYF. This chain links TRBV3-1 (or the pseudogene TRBV3-2) with TRBJ2-7; tentative D call: TRBD1 (6 bases). This CDR3 is built from 14 residues. The germline V gene has CDR1 LGHDT and CDR2 YNNKEL (reference sequence). V was shortened by 5 bases and J by 4 bases, with 15 bases between the two germline ends.

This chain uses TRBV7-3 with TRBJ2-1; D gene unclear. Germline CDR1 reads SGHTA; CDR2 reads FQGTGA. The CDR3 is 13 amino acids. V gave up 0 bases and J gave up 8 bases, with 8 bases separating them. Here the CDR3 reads CASSLTYRDEQFF. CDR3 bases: TGTGCCAGCAGCTTAACGTACAGAGATGAGCAGTTCTTC.